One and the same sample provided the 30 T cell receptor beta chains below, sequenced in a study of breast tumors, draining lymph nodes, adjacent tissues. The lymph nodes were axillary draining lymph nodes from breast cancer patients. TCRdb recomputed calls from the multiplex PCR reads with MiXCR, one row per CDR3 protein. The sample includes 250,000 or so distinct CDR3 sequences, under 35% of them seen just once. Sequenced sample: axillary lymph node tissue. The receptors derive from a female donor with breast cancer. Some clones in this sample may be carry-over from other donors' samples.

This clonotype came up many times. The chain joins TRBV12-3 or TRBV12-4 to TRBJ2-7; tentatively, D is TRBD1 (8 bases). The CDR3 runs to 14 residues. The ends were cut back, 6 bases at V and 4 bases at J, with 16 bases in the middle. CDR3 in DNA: TGTGCCAGCAGCCTAACAGGGGGAGGGTACGAGCAGTACTTC. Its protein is CASSLTGGGYEQYF.

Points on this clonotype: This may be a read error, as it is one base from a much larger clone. The CDR3 reads CGSGVETQYF. The DNA for the CDR3 is TGCGGCTCGGGGGTGGAGACCCAGTACTTC. The chain employs TRBV29-1 and TRBJ2-5; weak D call: TRBD2 (6 bases). Germline V lookup: CDR1 SQVTM, CDR2 ANQGSEA. The CDR3 covers 10 residues.

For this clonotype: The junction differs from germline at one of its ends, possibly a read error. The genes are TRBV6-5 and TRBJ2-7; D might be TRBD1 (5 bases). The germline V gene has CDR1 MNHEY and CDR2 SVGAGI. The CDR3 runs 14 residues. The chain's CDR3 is CASSHSRQSYEQYF. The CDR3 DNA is TGTGCCAGCAGTCACTCTAGACAGTCCTACGAGCAGTACTTC.

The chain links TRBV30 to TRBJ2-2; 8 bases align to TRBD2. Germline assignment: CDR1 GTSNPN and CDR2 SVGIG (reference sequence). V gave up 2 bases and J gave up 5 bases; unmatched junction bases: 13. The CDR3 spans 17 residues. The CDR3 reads CAWSPPLSGSGTGELFF. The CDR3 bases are TGTGCCTGGAGTCCGCCCCTGAGCGGGAGTGGGACCGGGGAGCTGTTTTTT.

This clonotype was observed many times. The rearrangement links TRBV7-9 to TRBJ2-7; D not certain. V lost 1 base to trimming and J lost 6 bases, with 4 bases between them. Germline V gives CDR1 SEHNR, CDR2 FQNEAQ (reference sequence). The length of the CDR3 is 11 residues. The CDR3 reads CASSLDSEQYF. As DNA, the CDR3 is TGTGCCAGCAGCTTAGATAGCGAGCAGTACTTC.

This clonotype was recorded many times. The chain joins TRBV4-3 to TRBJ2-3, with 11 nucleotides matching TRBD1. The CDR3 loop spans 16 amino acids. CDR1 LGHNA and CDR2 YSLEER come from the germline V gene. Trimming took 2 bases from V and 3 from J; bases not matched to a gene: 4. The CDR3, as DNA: TGCGCCAGCAGCCAACGGACAGGGGGCGCGACAGATACGCAGTATTTT. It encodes CASSQRTGGATDTQYF.

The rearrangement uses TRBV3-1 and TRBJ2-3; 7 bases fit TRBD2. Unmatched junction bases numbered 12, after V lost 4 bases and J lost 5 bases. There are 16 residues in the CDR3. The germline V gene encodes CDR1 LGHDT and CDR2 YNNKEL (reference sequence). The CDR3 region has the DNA TGTGCCAGCAGCCCCCTAGGGGAGGGTCTAGTAGATACGCAGTATTTT. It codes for CASSPLGEGLVDTQYF.

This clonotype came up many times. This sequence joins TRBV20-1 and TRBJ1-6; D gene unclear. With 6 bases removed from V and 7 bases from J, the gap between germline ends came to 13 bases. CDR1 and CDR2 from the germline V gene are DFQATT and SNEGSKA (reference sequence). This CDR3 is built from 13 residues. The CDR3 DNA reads TGCAGTGCAGGAAGATTCGGGAATTCACCCCTCCACTTT. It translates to CSAGRFGNSPLHF.

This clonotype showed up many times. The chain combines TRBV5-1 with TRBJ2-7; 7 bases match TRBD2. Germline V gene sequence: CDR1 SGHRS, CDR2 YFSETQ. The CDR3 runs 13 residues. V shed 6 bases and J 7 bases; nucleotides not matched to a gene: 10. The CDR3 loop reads CASILLPGGEQYF. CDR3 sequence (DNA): TGCGCCAGCATACTATTACCCGGGGGGGAGCAGTACTTC.

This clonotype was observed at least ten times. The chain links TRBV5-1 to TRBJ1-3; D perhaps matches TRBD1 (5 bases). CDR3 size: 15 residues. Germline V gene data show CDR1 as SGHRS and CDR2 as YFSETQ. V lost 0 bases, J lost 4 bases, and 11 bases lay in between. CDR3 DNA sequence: TGCGCCAGCAGCTTGGCCGAAAGGACAGGAAACACCATATATTTT. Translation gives CASSLAERTGNTIYF.

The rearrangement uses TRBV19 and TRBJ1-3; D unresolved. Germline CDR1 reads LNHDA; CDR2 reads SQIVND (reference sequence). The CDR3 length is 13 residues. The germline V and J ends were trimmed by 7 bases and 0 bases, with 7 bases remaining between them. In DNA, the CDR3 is TGTGCCAGTAAAGGCAACTCTGGAAACACCATATATTTT. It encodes CASKGNSGNTIYF.

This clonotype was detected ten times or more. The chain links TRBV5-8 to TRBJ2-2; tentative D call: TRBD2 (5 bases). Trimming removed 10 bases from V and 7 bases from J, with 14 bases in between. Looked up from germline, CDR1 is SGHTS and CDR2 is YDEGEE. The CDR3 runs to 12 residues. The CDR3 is CAFSRGYGELFF. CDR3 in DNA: TGTGCCTTCAGCCGGGGTTACGGGGAGCTGTTTTTT.

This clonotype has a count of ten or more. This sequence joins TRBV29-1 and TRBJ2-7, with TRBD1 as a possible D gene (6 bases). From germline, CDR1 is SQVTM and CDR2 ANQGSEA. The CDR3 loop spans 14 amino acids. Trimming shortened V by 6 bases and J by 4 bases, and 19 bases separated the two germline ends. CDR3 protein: CSVASGTLGYEQYF. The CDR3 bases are TGCAGCGTGGCCTCCGGGACATTAGGTTACGAGCAGTACTTC.

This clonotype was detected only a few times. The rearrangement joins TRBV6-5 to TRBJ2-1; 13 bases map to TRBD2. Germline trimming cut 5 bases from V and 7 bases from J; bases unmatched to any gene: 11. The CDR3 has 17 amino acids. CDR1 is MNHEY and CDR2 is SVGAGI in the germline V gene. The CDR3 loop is CASSRFLTSGRSNEQFF. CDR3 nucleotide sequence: TGTGCCAGCAGTCGTTTCTTGACTAGCGGGAGGAGTAATGAGCAGTTCTTC.

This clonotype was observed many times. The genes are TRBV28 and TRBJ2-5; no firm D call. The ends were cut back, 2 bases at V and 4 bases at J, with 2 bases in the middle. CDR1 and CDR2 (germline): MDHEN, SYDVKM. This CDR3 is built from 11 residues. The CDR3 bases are TGTGCCAGCAGTTTAACAGAGACCCAGTACTTC. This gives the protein CASSLTETQYF.

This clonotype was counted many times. The CDR3 DNA reads TGCAGTGCTGATAGCCAAGAGACCCAGTACTTC. It is translated as CSADSQETQYF. V usage is TRBV20-1 and J usage is TRBJ2-5, with D unclear. V dropped 5 bases and J dropped 1 base, with 5 bases sitting between them. Germline assignment: CDR1 DFQATT and CDR2 SNEGSKA (reference sequence). The length of the CDR3 is 11 residues.

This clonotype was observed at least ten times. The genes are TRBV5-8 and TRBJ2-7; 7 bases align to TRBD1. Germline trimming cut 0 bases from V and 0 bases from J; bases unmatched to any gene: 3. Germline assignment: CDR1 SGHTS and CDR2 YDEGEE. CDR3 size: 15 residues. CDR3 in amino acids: CASSLGQGVSYEQYF. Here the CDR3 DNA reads TGTGCCAGCAGCTTGGGGCAGGGGGTCTCCTACGAGCAGTACTTC. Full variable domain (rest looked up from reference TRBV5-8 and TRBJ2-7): EAGVTQSPTHLIKTRGQQATLRCSPISGHTSVYWYQQALGLGLQFLLWYDEGEERNRGNFPPRFSGRQFPNYSSELNVNALELEDSALYLCASSLGQGVSYEQYFGPGTRLTVT.

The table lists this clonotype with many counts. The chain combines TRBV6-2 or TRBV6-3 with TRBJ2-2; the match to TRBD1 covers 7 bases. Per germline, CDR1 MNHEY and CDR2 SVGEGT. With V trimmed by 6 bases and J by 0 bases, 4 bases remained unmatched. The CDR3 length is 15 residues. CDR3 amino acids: CASRWGQTNTGELFF. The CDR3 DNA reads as TGTGCCAGCAGATGGGGACAGACGAACACCGGGGAGCTGTTTTTT.

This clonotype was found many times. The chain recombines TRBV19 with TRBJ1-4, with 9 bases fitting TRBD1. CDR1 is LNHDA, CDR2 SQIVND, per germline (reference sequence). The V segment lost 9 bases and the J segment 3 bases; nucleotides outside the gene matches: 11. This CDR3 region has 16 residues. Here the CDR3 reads CASRDREHGANEKLFF. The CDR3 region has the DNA TGTGCCAGCCGGGACAGGGAACATGGAGCTAATGAAAAACTGTTTTTT.

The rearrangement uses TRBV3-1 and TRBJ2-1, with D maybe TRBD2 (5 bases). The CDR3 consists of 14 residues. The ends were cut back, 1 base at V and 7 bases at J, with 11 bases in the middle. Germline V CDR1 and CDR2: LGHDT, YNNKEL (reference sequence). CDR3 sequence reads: CASSQVRRGNEQFF. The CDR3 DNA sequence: TGTGCCAGCAGCCAAGTGCGTCGAGGGAATGAGCAGTTCTTC.

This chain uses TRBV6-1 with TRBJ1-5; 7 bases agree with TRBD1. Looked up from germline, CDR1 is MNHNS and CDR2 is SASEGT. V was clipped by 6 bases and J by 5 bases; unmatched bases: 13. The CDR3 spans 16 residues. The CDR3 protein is CASRHPPRDRYQPQHF. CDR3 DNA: TGTGCCAGCAGGCACCCCCCTAGGGACAGATATCAGCCCCAGCATTTT.

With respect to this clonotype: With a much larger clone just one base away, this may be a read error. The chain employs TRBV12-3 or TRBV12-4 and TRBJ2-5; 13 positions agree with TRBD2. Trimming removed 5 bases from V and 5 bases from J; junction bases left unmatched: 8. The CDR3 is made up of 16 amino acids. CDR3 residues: CASSPGLAGVTETQYF. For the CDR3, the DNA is TGTGCCAGCAGTCCCGGACTAGCGGGAGTGACGGAGACCCAGTACTTC.

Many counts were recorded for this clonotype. For the CDR3, the DNA is TGTGCCAGCAGTGAAGCTCGGGGAGATCAGCCCCAGCATTTT. This gives the protein CASSEARGDQPQHF. The chain combines TRBV2 with TRBJ1-5; D is ambiguous. V was cut by 0 bases and J by 5 bases, with 8 bases left in between. Germline V gene data show CDR1 as SNHLY and CDR2 as FYNNEI. CDR3 size: 14 residues.

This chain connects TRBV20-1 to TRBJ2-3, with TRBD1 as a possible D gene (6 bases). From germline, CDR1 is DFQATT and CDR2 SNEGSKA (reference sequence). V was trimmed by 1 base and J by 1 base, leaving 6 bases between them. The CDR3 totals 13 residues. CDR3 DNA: TGCAGTGCTAGAGGGGGGCGCACAGATACGCAGTATTTT. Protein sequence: CSARGGRTDTQYF.

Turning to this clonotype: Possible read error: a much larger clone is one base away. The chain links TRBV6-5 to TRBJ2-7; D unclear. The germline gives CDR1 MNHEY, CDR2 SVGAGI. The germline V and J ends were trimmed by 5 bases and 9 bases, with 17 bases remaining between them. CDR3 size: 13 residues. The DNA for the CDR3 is TGTGCCAGCAGTATCTCCCCCCGTGGCGGGCAGTACTTC. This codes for CASSISPRGGQYF.

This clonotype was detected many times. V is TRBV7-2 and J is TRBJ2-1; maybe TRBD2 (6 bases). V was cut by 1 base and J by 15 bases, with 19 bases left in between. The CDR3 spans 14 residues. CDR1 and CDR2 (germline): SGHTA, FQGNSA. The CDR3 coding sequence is TGTGCCAGCAGCTTAGGGGGGGAAGGGTATGGGGTGTTCTTC. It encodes CASSLGGEGYGVFF.

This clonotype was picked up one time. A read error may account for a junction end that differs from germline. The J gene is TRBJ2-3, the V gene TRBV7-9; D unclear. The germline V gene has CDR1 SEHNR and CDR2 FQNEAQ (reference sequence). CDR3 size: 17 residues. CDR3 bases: TGCGCCAGCAGCCAAGTACCGGGTGTCGGGCGGATAGATACGCAGTATTTT. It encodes CASSQVPGVGRIDTQYF.

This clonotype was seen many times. CDR3 residues: CSATQFVRGGSSYEQYF. CDR3 nucleotides: TGCAGTGCCACGCAATTCGTGAGAGGGGGGAGCTCCTACGAGCAGTACTTC. The chain combines TRBV20-1 with TRBJ2-7; either TRBD1 or TRBD2 may fit D (6 bases each). Germline V gene lookup returns CDR1 DFQATT and CDR2 SNEGSKA (reference sequence). Deletions cut 6 bases from V and 0 bases from J, with 24 bases between. The CDR3 is made up of 17 amino acids.

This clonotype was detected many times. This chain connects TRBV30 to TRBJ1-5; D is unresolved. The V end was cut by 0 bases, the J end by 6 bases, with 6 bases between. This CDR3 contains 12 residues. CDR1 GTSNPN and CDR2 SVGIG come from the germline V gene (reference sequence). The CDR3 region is CAWSVPPQPQHF. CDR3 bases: TGTGCCTGGAGTGTCCCCCCTCAGCCCCAGCATTTT.

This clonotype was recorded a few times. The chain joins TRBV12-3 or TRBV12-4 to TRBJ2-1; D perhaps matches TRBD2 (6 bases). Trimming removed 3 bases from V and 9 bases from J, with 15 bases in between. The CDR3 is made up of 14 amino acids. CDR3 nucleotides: TGTGCCAGCAGTTTCGTTGGCGGGACGAGTGAGCAGTTCTTC. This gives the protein CASSFVGGTSEQFF.